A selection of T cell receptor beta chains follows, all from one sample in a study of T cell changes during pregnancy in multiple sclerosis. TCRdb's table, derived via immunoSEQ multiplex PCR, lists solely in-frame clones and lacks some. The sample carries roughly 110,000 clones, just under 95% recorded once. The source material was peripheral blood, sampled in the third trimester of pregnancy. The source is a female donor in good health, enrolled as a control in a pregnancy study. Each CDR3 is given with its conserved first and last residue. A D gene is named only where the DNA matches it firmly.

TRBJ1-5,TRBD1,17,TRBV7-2,TGTGCCAGCAGCCCGAGGGGGGCAGGGGGCGACAATCAGCCCCAGCATTTT,CASSPRGAGGDNQPQHF
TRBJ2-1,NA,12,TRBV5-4,TGTGCCAGCAGCTTGGTGAGCAATGAGCAGTTCTTC,CASSLVSNEQFF
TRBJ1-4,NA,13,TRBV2,TGTGCCAGTACAGGGAGACCTGATGAAAAACTGTTTTTT,CASTGRPDEKLFF
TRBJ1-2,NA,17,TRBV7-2,TGTGCCAGCAGCTTAGAGGTCGCGGGGGGTAGAGACTCCGGCTACACCTTC,CASSLEVAGGRDSGYTF
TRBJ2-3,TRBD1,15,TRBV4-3,TGCGCCAGCAGCCGAGCCAGGGGGTGGTCAGATACGCAGTATTTT,CASSRARGWSDTQYF
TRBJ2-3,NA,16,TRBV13,TGTGCCAGCAGCCCCGTGGGCGGGGGCTACACAGATACGCAGTATTTT,CASSPVGGGYTDTQYF
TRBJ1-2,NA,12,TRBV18,TGTGCCAGCTCACCGGTTTCGGTTGGCTACACCTTC,CASSPVSVGYTF
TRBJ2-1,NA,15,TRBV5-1,TGCGCCAGCAGCACCGCCGGCGGTGGAGGCAATGAGCAGTTCTTC,CASSTAGGGGNEQFF
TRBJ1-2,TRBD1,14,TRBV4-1,TGCGCCAGCAGCCAAGGGGACAGGGCCTATGGCTACACCTTC,CASSQGDRAYGYTF
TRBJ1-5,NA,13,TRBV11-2,TGTGCCAGCAGCTTAGACGGAGATCAGCCCCAGCATTTT,CASSLDGDQPQHF
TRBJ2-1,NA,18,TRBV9,TGTGCCAGCAGCCAAGGTGTACGTAGCGGAATCTCCTACAATGAGCAGTTCTTC,CASSQGVRSGISYNEQFF
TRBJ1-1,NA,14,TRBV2,TGTGCCAGCAGCCCGAGGGTTTGGGGCACTGAAGCTTTCTTT,CASSPRVWGTEAFF
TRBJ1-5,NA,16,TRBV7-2,TGTGCCAGCAGCTTAGAACAGGCCTTACTAAATCAGCCCCAGCATTTT,CASSLEQALLNQPQHF
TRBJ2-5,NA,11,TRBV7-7,TGTGCTAGCAGTTCAGGAGAGACCCAGTACTTC,CASSSGETQYF
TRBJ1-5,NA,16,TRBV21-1,TGTGCCAGCAGCACAAACCGGACAGGGTTAAATCAGCCCCAGCATTTT,CASSTNRTGLNQPQHF
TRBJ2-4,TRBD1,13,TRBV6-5,TGTGCCAGCAGCAACAGGGGGCGCGACATTCAGTACTTC,CASSNRGRDIQYF